Here is one TCR beta chain with its context. Its antigen is still unknown. The sample comes from a study of Ad26.COV2.S vaccination and SARS-CoV-2 variants. The wider study: Recipients of Ad26.COV2.S got it intramuscularly, once or twice 56 days apart. Findings of the study overall: Placebo recipients and vaccine recipients were similar in non-spike TCR breadth.

TCRdb's copy holds only in-frame clones and misses some; the assay was immunoSEQ multiplex PCR. The data show a few hundred thousand clones, about nine tenths seen once. CDR1 and CDR2 (germline): ENHRY, SYGVKD. V lost 4 bases and J lost 8; bases outside the gene matches: 15. The CDR3 length is 17 residues. Treatment reported: around 19 received Ad26.COV2.S at low or high dose, single or two shots; about 5 received placebo; per-sample allocation not given. Day 63 after the first vaccine or placebo injection was the time point for sampling. This adult donor, from Boston, was 18-55 years old. This TCR derives from a person between 18 and 65 years old who received the Ad26.COV2.S COVID-19 vaccine or a placebo. The J gene is TRBJ2-1, the V gene TRBV10-3, with TRBD2 matching 9 bases. The specimen comprised peripheral blood, sampled in a trial of Ad26.COV2.S vaccine versus placebo. The CDR3 DNA reads as TGTGCCATCAGTGCTGCGGGAGGGACTAGGGGTTCACATGAGCAGTTCTTC. The encoded protein is CAISAAGGTRGSHEQFF.